These T cell receptor beta chains were read from a single sample in a study of blood T cell repertoires in COVID-19. TCRdb keeps only in-frame clones here, not all; method: immunoSEQ multiplex PCR. The data contain under 100,000 clones, about 86% of them singletons. Input material: peripheral blood. The receptors shown here come from a woman aged 55-69 years with acute or convalescent COVID-19. CDR3s include the opening cysteine and the closing phenylalanine or tryptophan. Each record gives: clone size, J gene, D gene, V gene, CDR3 DNA, CDR3 protein. The D gene is left open where the match is weak. Part of the rows lack a size; the others show once, few, many or a class for expanded clones.

- TRBJ2-7 TRBD1 TRBV5-4 TGTGCCAGCAGCTCTCCGGGACAGGGAAAGCAGTACTTC CASSSPGQGKQYF
- TRBJ2-4 TRBD1 TRBV5-4 TGTGCCAGCAGCCAGGGACAGGCGGGGAACATTCAGTACTTC CASSQGQAGNIQYF
- TRBJ2-7 - TRBV6-5 TGTGCCAGCAGTTCCGGACTTTTGAGCTCCTACGAGCAGTACTTC CASSSGLLSSYEQYF
- TRBJ2-1 TRBD2 TRBV3-1/TRBV3-2 TGTGCCAGCAGCCAATTAGCGGGGGAGGAGCAGTTCTTC CASSQLAGEEQFF
- TRBJ1-3 - TRBV7-2 TGTGCCAGCAGCTTAACCGATGCTCAGGAGGTGGGCACCATATATTTT CASSLTDAQEVGTIYF
- TRBJ2-5 - TRBV6-5 TGTGCCAGCATGTTTAGCAGGGCTCAAGAGACCCAGTACTTC CASMFSRAQETQYF
- TRBJ1-2 TRBD1 TRBV7-9 TGTGCCAGCAGCCCCGGGACAGGGGGGCCCTATGGCTACACCTTC CASSPGTGGPYGYTF
- TRBJ2-1 TRBD1 TRBV6-5 TGTGCCAGCAGTCAGAGCCGACAGGGGGCCTATGAGCAGTTCTTC CASSQSRQGAYEQFF
- TRBJ2-2 TRBD2 TRBV3-1/TRBV3-2 TGTGCCAGCAGCCAAGACCTAGCGGGACGGGAGCTGTTTTTT CASSQDLAGRELFF
- TRBJ2-1 TRBD2 TRBV18 TGTGCCAGCTCACCAGCGGGGGAATACAATGAGCAGTTCTTC CASSPAGEYNEQFF
- TRBJ2-7 TRBD2 TRBV19 TGTGCCAGTAGTATTGGGACTACCTCCTACGAGCAGTACTTC CASSIGTTSYEQYF
- TRBJ1-2 TRBD1 TRBV5-6 TGTGCCAGCAGCAGAGGACAGGCCTCCTATGGCTACACCTTC CASSRGQASYGYTF
- TRBJ2-2 - TRBV5-5 TGTGCCAGCAGCTTGAAACAGGGGAACACCGGGGAGCTGTTTTTT CASSLKQGNTGELFF
- TRBJ2-2 - TRBV30 TGTGCCTGGAGTGCTCTAACGACCGGGGAGCTGTTTTTT CAWSALTTGELFF
- TRBJ2-2 - TRBV7-2 TGTGCCAGCAGCTTGGGCATAACCACCGGGGAGCTGTTTTTT CASSLGITTGELFF
- TRBJ1-1 TRBD1 TRBV7-3 TGTGCCAGCAGCTTAAACAGGGGCTACACTGAAGCTTTCTTT CASSLNRGYTEAFF
once TRBJ1-1 - TRBV30 TGTGCCTGGAGAGGGGGTTTCACCACTGAAGCTTTCTTT CAWRGGFTTEAFF
- TRBJ1-6 - TRBV5-8 TGTGCCAGCAGCTTGGGAGGAGTTCACTATAATTCACCCCTCCACTTT CASSLGGVHYNSPLHF
- TRBJ2-1 TRBD2 TRBV7-2 TGTGCCAGCAGCATTAGCGGGAGCACATCCTACAATGAGCAGTTCTTC CASSISGSTSYNEQFF
once TRBJ1-4 TRBD1 TRBV29-1 TGCAGCGTAGGGACAGGGTTCCTAGGAGTTGAAAAACTGTTTTTT CSVGTGFLGVEKLFF
- TRBJ1-5 - TRBV19 TGTGCCAGTAGCCCGGGGGACGGTTTCAATCAGCCCCAGCATTTT CASSPGDGFNQPQHF
- TRBJ2-5 TRBD2 TRBV5-4 TGTGCCAGCAGCCCGGCGAGGTCCGGGGGGGCTGGAGAGACCCAGTACTTC CASSPARSGGAGETQYF
- TRBJ2-5 TRBD2 TRBV5-4 TGTGCCAGCAGCTTGAGCGGGGGGGCTTTGGAGACCCAGTACTTC CASSLSGGALETQYF
- TRBJ1-5 - TRBV30 TGTGCCTGGAGGCGGGATAGCAATCAGCCCCAGCATTTT CAWRRDSNQPQHF
- TRBJ1-2 TRBD1 TRBV28 TGTGCCAGCATCTCGCGGTCCAGGGGGCCTAACTATGGCTACACCTTC CASISRSRGPNYGYTF
- TRBJ2-3 - TRBV7-2 TGTGCCAGCAGCTTAGGTAGGCGGCGGGGCACAGATACGCAGTATTTT CASSLGRRRGTDTQYF
many TRBJ1-3 - TRBV3-1/TRBV3-2 TGTGCCAGCAGCCTAGGGGCCCAGATGAACACCATATATTTT CASSLGAQMNTIYF
- TRBJ1-6 - TRBV25-1 TGTGCCAGCAGTGATTTCCGGAGCTCCTATAATTCACCCCTCCACTTT CASSDFRSSYNSPLHF
- TRBJ2-1 - TRBV28 TGTGCCAGCCAGGGGTACGGTGAGCAGTTCTTC CASQGYGEQFF
- TRBJ1-1 - TRBV12-3/TRBV12-4 TGTGCCAGCAGTTTAGTCGGGAACACTGAAGCTTTCTTT CASSLVGNTEAFF
- TRBJ2-7 TRBD1 TRBV2 TGTGCCAGCAGTGATTTTGGGACAGGGGGGTACGAGCAGTACTTC CASSDFGTGGYEQYF
- TRBJ1-3 - TRBV11-2 TGTGCCAGCAGCTTTGGGAGCTCTGGAAACACCATATATTTT CASSFGSSGNTIYF
- TRBJ1-2 - TRBV24-1 TGTGCCACCAGCAGTCCCTATGGCTACACCTTC CATSSPYGYTF
- TRBJ2-3 TRBD2 TRBV3-1/TRBV3-2 TGTGCCAGCAGCCAAGAGCTAGCGGGGGTAACAGATACGCAGTATTTT CASSQELAGVTDTQYF
- TRBJ2-1 TRBD1 TRBV6-5 TGTGCCAGCGCCCCTCCAGGGGGCACCTGGCGGATCTTC CASAPPGGTWRIF